The 27 T cell receptor beta chains in this list originate from one sample, sequenced in a study of T cell changes during pregnancy in multiple sclerosis. Clones were sequenced by immunoSEQ multiplex PCR, and TCRdb holds only the in-frame ones, with some missing. Of about 38,000 clones in the sample, 91% are singletons; the top ten hold 6.1%. This material consisted of CD8+ T cells from peripheral blood mononuclear cells, taken in the second trimester of pregnancy. Source of these receptors: a female donor with multiple sclerosis, enrolled in a pregnancy study.

This rearrangement joins TRBV30 to TRBJ1-1; the match to TRBD1 covers 8 bases. V lost 5 bases to trimming and J lost 5 bases; unmatched junction nucleotides: 10. Per the germline V gene, CDR1 is GTSNPN and CDR2 is SVGIG (reference sequence). The CDR3 spans 14 residues. The CDR3 DNA sequence: TGTGCCTGGGAACAACAGGGGGGTACAACTGAAGCTTTCTTT. Amino acid sequence: CAWEQQGGTTEAFF. Filled out from reference TRBV30 and TRBJ1-1, the complete variable domain reads SQTIHQWPATLVQPVGSPLSLECTVEGTSNPNLYWYRQAAGRGLQLLFYSVGIGQISSEVPQNLSASRPQDRQFILSSKKLLLSDSGFYLCAWEQQGGTTEAFFGQGTRLTVV.

This chain connects TRBV5-6 to TRBJ1-2; D possibly corresponds to TRBD1 (6 bases). CDR1 and CDR2 (germline): SGHDT, YYEEEE. Trimming stripped 1 base from V and 3 bases from J, with 16 bases between. There are 16 residues in the CDR3. CDR3 coding DNA: TGTGCCAGCAGCTTGACAACAGGGTTATTCGACTATGGCTACACCTTC. Translation: CASSLTTGLFDYGYTF.

The sample holds one count of this clone. The chain has TRBV7-7 and TRBJ2-5, with D possibly matching TRBD1 (5 bases). CDR1 is SSHAT, CDR2 FNYEAQ, per germline (reference sequence). V was cut by 5 bases and J by 3 bases, with 13 bases left in between. The CDR3 totals 14 residues. The CDR3 coding sequence is TGTGCCAGCAGCAACGGGTTAGGGGAAGAGACCCAGTACTTC. This encodes CASSNGLGEETQYF. The whole variable domain, filled in from reference TRBV7-7 and TRBJ2-5, reads GAGVSQSPRYKVTKRGQDVTLRCDPISSHATLYWYQQALGQGPEFLTYFNYEAQPDKSGLPSDRFSAERPEGSISTLTIQRTEQRDSAMYRCASSNGLGEETQYFGPGTRLLVL.

The CDR3 loop reads CASSGDLSSYNEQFF. The CDR3, as DNA: TGTGCCAGCAGTGGAGATCTGAGCTCCTACAATGAGCAGTTCTTC. The chain has TRBV5-6 and TRBJ2-1, with unresolved D. The CDR3 length is 15 residues. Trimming took 5 bases from V and 0 from J, leaving 12 bases between them. CDR1 and CDR2 (germline): SGHDT, YYEEEE. Together with reference TRBV5-6 and TRBJ2-1, the CDR3 gives the full variable domain: DAGVTQSPTHLIKTRGQQVTLRCSPKSGHDTVSWYQQALGQGPQFIFQYYEEEERQRGNFPDRFSGHQFPNYSSELNVNALLLGDSALYLCASSGDLSSYNEQFFGPGTRLTVL.

The CDR3 protein is CASSAPGGTGGREQFF. The DNA of the CDR3 is TGTGCCAGCAGCGCCCCGGGGGGGACAGGGGGCCGGGAGCAGTTCTTC. V usage is TRBV7-6 and J usage is TRBJ2-1; 12 bases match TRBD1. The V gene end was trimmed by 5 bases and the J gene end by 10 bases; junction bases not matched to a gene: 12. The CDR3 runs 16 residues. The germline gives CDR1 SGHVS, CDR2 FNYEAQ. Combining the CDR3 with reference TRBV7-6 and TRBJ2-1 gives the whole variable domain GAGVSQSPRYKVTKRGQDVALRCDPISGHVSLYWYRQALGQGPEFLTYFNYEAQQDKSGLPNDRFSAERPEGSISTLTIQRTEQRDSAMYRCASSAPGGTGGREQFFGPGTRLTVL.

V gene TRBV10-2 combines with J gene TRBJ2-7; 7 bases map to TRBD2. Trimming cost V 3 bases and J 1 base; bases outside gene matches: 6. The CDR3 spans 15 residues. In germline, CDR1 is WSHSY, CDR2 SAAADI. The CDR3 sequence: CASSERIAGSYEQYF. The CDR3 nucleotides read TGCGCCAGCAGTGAACGAATAGCGGGTTCCTACGAGCAGTACTTC.

V is TRBV6-5 and J is TRBJ1-3, with 9 bases matching TRBD1. V was clipped by 7 bases and J by 7 bases; unmatched bases: 11. Germline V lookup: CDR1 MNHEY, CDR2 SVGAGI. This CDR3 comprises 15 residues. The CDR3 sequence is CASTRTGDVLNTIYF. In nucleotides, the CDR3 is TGTGCCAGCACCAGGACAGGGGACGTCCTTAACACCATATATTTT.

The V call is TRBV25-1, the J call TRBJ1-2; D is ambiguous. This CDR3 has 11 residues. V was pared by 1 base and J by 7 bases, with 4 bases between. Germline CDR1 reads MGHDK; CDR2 reads SYGVNS. The CDR3 sequence: CASSEFGGYTF. Written as DNA, the CDR3 is TGTGCCAGCAGTGAATTCGGTGGCTACACCTTC.

The chain has TRBV5-1 and TRBJ2-7; 10 bases match TRBD2. V gave up 3 bases and J gave up 7 bases; unmatched junction bases: 13. Germline values: CDR1 SGHRS, CDR2 YFSETQ. CDR3 length: 16 amino acids. The CDR3 here is CASSSVPSGSGYEQYF. The CDR3 DNA sequence: TGCGCCAGCAGCTCCGTTCCTAGCGGGAGTGGGTATGAGCAGTACTTC.

The chain uses TRBV30 and TRBJ2-3, with D maybe TRBD2 (6 bases). There are 15 residues in the CDR3. Trimming stripped 0 bases from V and 0 bases from J, with 10 bases between. In germline, CDR1 is GTSNPN, CDR2 SVGIG (reference sequence). CDR3 DNA sequence: TGTGCCTGGAGTGTAGGCGGGACCAGCACAGATACGCAGTATTTT. Amino acids: CAWSVGGTSTDTQYF.

This chain connects TRBV7-9 to TRBJ2-7; D is uncertain. CDR3 size: 12 residues. Trimming stripped 2 bases from V and 5 bases from J, with 7 bases between. Germline CDR1 is SEHNR and CDR2 is FQNEAQ (reference sequence). This CDR3 is CASSLRLDEQYF. The CDR3 DNA reads as TGTGCCAGCAGCTTACGTTTAGACGAGCAGTACTTC.

Written as DNA, the CDR3 is TGTGCCAGCAGCTTAGGCAGGGGGCCCGCCTACGAGCAGTACTTC. Its translation is CASSLGRGPAYEQYF. The rearrangement uses TRBV11-3 and TRBJ2-7, with 8 bases fitting TRBD1. The J segment lost 2 bases and the V segment lost 1 base, leaving 4 bases of the junction unmatched. Germline V gene lookup returns CDR1 SGHNT and CDR2 YENEEA. The CDR3 has 15 residues.

CDR3 sequence: CASSIQGALGYTF. CDR3 coding DNA: TGTGCCAGCAGTATACAGGGGGCGCTCGGCTACACCTTC. The J gene is TRBJ1-2, the V gene TRBV6-5; the match to TRBD1 covers 9 bases. The germline gives CDR1 MNHEY, CDR2 SVGAGI. CDR3 length equals 13 residues. V gave up 5 bases and J gave up 8 bases; unmatched junction bases: 6.

This chain links TRBV11-2 with TRBJ2-7, with D tentatively TRBD2 (6 bases). The germline gives CDR1 SGHAT, CDR2 FQNNGV. The CDR3 runs to 13 residues. The ends were cut back, 5 bases at V and 2 bases at J, with 10 bases in the middle. As DNA, the CDR3 is TGTGCCAGCAGCGGGACTGCCCCCTACGAGCAGTACTTC. It specifies CASSGTAPYEQYF.

On this clone itself: This sample includes further DNA sequences coding for the same CDR3. The CDR3 nucleotides read TGTGCCAGCAGTTACTCTACAGGCATGGTCTATGGCTACACCTTC. Protein product: CASSYSTGMVYGYTF. This chain joins TRBV6-5 and TRBJ1-2; D is perhaps TRBD1 (5 bases). V was trimmed by 0 bases and J by 4 bases, leaving 12 bases between them. The germline CDR1 and CDR2 sequences are MNHEY and SVGAGI. This CDR3 contains 15 residues.

The chain employs TRBV27 and TRBJ2-7; 7 nucleotides match TRBD1. V shed 0 bases, J shed 3 bases, and the junction held 17 bases outside the gene matches. Per germline, CDR1 MNHEY and CDR2 SMNVEV (reference sequence). The CDR3 contains 19 residues. Here the CDR3 DNA reads TGTGCCAGCAGTTTATCGGCCCCAATAAGACAGGGTCCTTACTACGAGCAGTACTTC. Amino acid sequence: CASSLSAPIRQGPYYEQYF.

The V gene is TRBV7-9, the J gene TRBJ1-5; 8 bases are shared with TRBD1. This CDR3 has 15 amino acids. Germline CDR1 and CDR2: SEHNR and FQNEAQ (reference sequence). Unmatched junction bases numbered 6, after V lost 5 bases and J lost 3 bases. CDR3 nucleotides: TGTGCCAGCAGCCCCGACAGGGGCGTCAATCAGCCCCAGCATTTT. The encoded protein is CASSPDRGVNQPQHF.

This clone was recorded once. V usage is TRBV5-5 and J usage is TRBJ1-4; tentatively, D is TRBD1 (6 bases). Germline V gene data show CDR1 as SGHKS and CDR2 as YYEKEE (reference sequence). The CDR3 runs 18 residues. V shed 2 bases and J shed 0 bases, with 17 bases lying between them. The CDR3 nucleotides read TGTGCCAGCAGCTTTCATCCCGGGACAACTGCAACTAATGAAAAACTGTTTTTT. The encoded protein is CASSFHPGTTATNEKLFF.

The chain couples TRBV6-1 to TRBJ2-5; the match to TRBD2 covers 11 bases. V lost 7 bases to trimming and J lost 1 base; unmatched junction nucleotides: 2. Per the germline V gene, CDR1 is MNHNS and CDR2 is SASEGT. CDR3 length equals 14 residues. CDR3 in amino acids: CASTLAGGQETQYF. In DNA, the CDR3 is TGTGCCAGCACCCTAGCGGGGGGCCAAGAGACCCAGTACTTC.

V usage is TRBV30 and J usage is TRBJ1-1; D not certain. The germline CDR1 and CDR2 sequences are GTSNPN and SVGIG (reference sequence). V was shortened by 3 bases and J by 1 base, with 12 bases between the two germline ends. The CDR3 runs to 14 residues. CDR3 DNA sequence: TGTGCCTGGAGAGAGGGATCGGGGAACACTGAAGCTTTCTTT. The encoded protein is CAWREGSGNTEAFF.

For the CDR3, the DNA is TGTGCCAGCAGCCCCCTGGGGACAGGGCCTGGAAACACCATATATTTT. It is translated as CASSPLGTGPGNTIYF. V usage is TRBV7-2 and J usage is TRBJ1-3, with 9 bases that match TRBD1. The CDR3 contains 16 residues. In germline, CDR1 is SGHTA, CDR2 FQGNSA. With 5 bases clipped from V and 2 bases from J, the junction kept 7 bases outside the gene matches. Full variable domain (missing parts from reference TRBV7-2 and TRBJ1-3): GAGVSQSPSNKVTEKGKDVELRCDPISGHTALYWYRQSLGQGLEFLIYFQGNSAPDKSGLPSDRFSAERTGGSVSTLTIQRTQQEDSAVYLCASSPLGTGPGNTIYFGEGSWLTVV.

J is TRBJ2-3 and V is TRBV9; the D gene is possibly TRBD2 (5 bases). Germline CDR1 and CDR2: SGDLS and YYNGEE. V was clipped by 4 bases and J by 4 bases, with 13 bases between them. CDR3 size: 14 residues. In DNA form, the CDR3 reads TGTGCCAGCAGCCTGGGAGAGGGCCCAGATACGCAGTATTTT. As protein: CASSLGEGPDTQYF.

The chain employs TRBV21-1 and TRBJ1-6; the table's D call, TRBD1, has no DNA check behind it. TRBV21-1 is a known pseudogene. The CDR3 is made up of 14 amino acids. The CDR3 is CASSKGGSQSPLHF. Written as DNA, the CDR3 is TGTGCCAGCAGCAAAGGGGGCAGCCAGTCACCCCTCCACTTT.

The gene calls are TRBV2 and TRBJ1-1; 8 bases are shared with TRBD1. This CDR3 region has 12 residues. Germline loops: CDR1 SNHLY, CDR2 FYNNEI. V lost 4 bases to trimming and J lost 11 bases; unmatched junction nucleotides: 6. CDR3 residues: CASSAGQGSAFF. CDR3 coding DNA: TGTGCCAGCAGTGCAGGACAGGGTTCGGCTTTCTTT.

The chain links TRBV5-1 to TRBJ2-1, with D possibly TRBD2 on 6 matching bases. This CDR3 is 15 amino acids long. The V end was cut by 2 bases, the J end by 3 bases, with 12 bases between. Germline CDR1 and CDR2: SGHRS and YFSETQ. The CDR3 loop is CASSFAAGIYNEQFF. As DNA, the CDR3 is TGCGCCAGCAGCTTTGCGGCGGGGATCTACAATGAGCAGTTCTTC.

The chain recombines TRBV6-5 with TRBJ1-5; no clear D gene. Germline CDR1 is MNHEY and CDR2 is SVGAGI. The germline V and J ends were trimmed by 0 bases and 3 bases, with 6 bases remaining between them. The CDR3 covers 14 residues. CDR3 protein: CASSYSEYNQPQHF. Written as DNA, the CDR3 is TGTGCCAGCAGTTACTCAGAGTACAATCAGCCCCAGCATTTT.

V usage is TRBV29-1 and J usage is TRBJ1-1; D unresolved. The CDR3 length is 11 residues. The V gene lost 6 bases and the J gene lost 7 bases, with 12 bases spanning the gap. Germline V gene data show CDR1 as SQVTM and CDR2 as ANQGSEA. Here the CDR3 reads CSVPVANEAFF. DNA of the CDR3: TGCAGCGTGCCAGTGGCAAATGAAGCTTTCTTT.